One sample yielded the 21 T cell receptor beta chains listed below, sequenced in a study of cytomegalovirus exposure and HLA in healthy donors. Primers for the PCR totalled 60 Vbeta and 13 Jbeta. Sequencing used immunoSEQ multiplex PCR; TCRdb keeps in-frame clones, though not all of them. The sample lists approximately 150,000 clones, around 80% occurring once. The specimen was PBMCs. The source is a man between 35 and 55 years old in good health and CMV-seronegative.

V gene TRBV9 combines with J gene TRBJ1-1; 7 positions match TRBD1. V gave up 0 bases and J gave up 7 bases; unmatched junction bases: 3. Germline CDR1 SGDLS, CDR2 YYNGEE. The CDR3 length is 13 residues. CDR3: CASSVEQGSEAFF. The DNA of the CDR3 is TGTGCCAGCAGCGTAGAACAGGGGAGTGAAGCTTTCTTT. Together with reference TRBV9 and TRBJ1-1, the CDR3 gives the full variable domain: DSGVTQTPKHLITATGQRVTLRCSPRSGDLSVYWYQQSLDQGLQFLIQYYNGEERAKGNILERFSAQQFPDLHSELNLSSLELGDSALYFCASSVEQGSEAFFGQGTRLTVV.

The chain joins TRBV11-1 to TRBJ1-1, with D perhaps matching TRBD1 (6 bases). Trimming removed 5 bases from V and 11 bases from J, with 15 bases in between. Germline V CDR1 and CDR2: SGHAT, FQDESV (reference sequence). The CDR3 spans 12 residues. CDR3 protein: CASSEQGLDAFF. The DNA for the CDR3 is TGTGCCAGCAGCGAACAGGGTCTTGACGCTTTCTTT.

The rearrangement joins TRBV4-2 to TRBJ2-3; 10 nucleotides align to TRBD2. The CDR3 contains 15 residues. The germline gives CDR1 LGHNA, CDR2 YNFKEQ. The ends lost 2 bases at V and 6 bases at J; junction bases unmatched: 5. Written as DNA, the CDR3 is TGTGCCAGCAGCCAATTAGCGGGGGGAGGGGATACGCAGTATTTT. Translated: CASSQLAGGGDTQYF.

In this sample, this clone turned up a few times. The V call is TRBV25-1, the J call TRBJ2-3; tentatively, D is TRBD2 (5 bases). This CDR3 is built from 17 residues. Trimming took off 2 bases at V and 7 bases at J, with 22 bases between the two ends. Germline CDR1 MGHDK, CDR2 SYGVNS. CDR3 sequence: CASSETPRTVTLNTQYF. Here the CDR3 DNA reads TGTGCCAGCAGTGAAACCCCCAGGACTGTCACCTTGAATACGCAGTATTTT.

V gene TRBV19 combines with J gene TRBJ1-1; the match to TRBD1 covers 7 bases. The CDR3 spans 13 residues. V gave up 11 bases and J gave up 1 base; unmatched junction bases: 7. Per the germline V gene, CDR1 is LNHDA and CDR2 is SQIVND (reference sequence). The CDR3 region is CAGSTGENTEAFF. For the CDR3, the DNA is TGTGCCGGATCCACAGGGGAGAACACTGAAGCTTTCTTT.

J is TRBJ2-3 and V is TRBV2; weak D call: TRBD2 (5 bases). CDR1 and CDR2 from the germline V gene are SNHLY and FYNNEI. This CDR3 spans 15 amino acids. V lost 6 bases, J lost 0 bases, and 13 bases lay in between. The CDR3: CASSELGLSTDTQYF. Written as DNA, the CDR3 is TGTGCCAGCAGCGAACTAGGTTTGAGCACAGATACGCAGTATTTT. The whole variable domain, filled in from reference TRBV2 and TRBJ2-3, reads EPEVTQTPSHQVTQMGQEVILRCVPISNHLYFYWYRQILGQKVEFLVSFYNNEISEKSEIFDDQFSVERPDGSNFTLKIRSTKLEDSAMYFCASSELGLSTDTQYFGPGTRLTVL.

As concerns this clone: A read error may produce the germline difference seen at one junction end. V and J are TRBV6-5 and TRBJ2-2; 7 nucleotides agree with TRBD1. The CDR3 contains 15 residues. From germline, CDR1 is MNHEY and CDR2 SVGAGI. CDR3 residues: CASSGWTGATRELFF. The CDR3 nucleotides read TGTGCCAGCAGTGGCTGGACAGGAGCCACCCGGGAGCTGTTTTTT.

This sequence joins TRBV27 and TRBJ2-7; 9 bases are a match to TRBD1. Trimming removed 4 bases from V and 3 bases from J; junction bases left unmatched: 4. The CDR3 covers 14 residues. Germline V CDR1 and CDR2: MNHEY, SMNVEV (reference sequence). The CDR3, as DNA: TGTGCCAGCAGTTCCCAGACAGGGGGCTACGAGCAGTACTTC. Translated, it gives CASSSQTGGYEQYF.

The chain couples TRBV19 to TRBJ1-4; D uncertain. V shed 5 bases and J shed 4 bases, with 11 bases lying between them. This CDR3 comprises 14 residues. The germline V gene encodes CDR1 LNHDA and CDR2 SQIVND (reference sequence). The CDR3 DNA reads TGTGCCAGTAGTCTCCGAAAGAGTAATGAAAAACTGTTTTTT. It codes for CASSLRKSNEKLFF.

Concerning this clone: Other DNA sequences in the same sample also yield this CDR3. The chain joins TRBV5-1 to TRBJ2-3, with 10 bases aligning to TRBD1. Germline V gives CDR1 SGHRS, CDR2 YFSETQ. With 4 bases clipped from V and 5 bases from J, the junction kept 4 bases outside the gene matches. This CDR3 is 14 amino acids long. The CDR3 protein is CASSLRDRGDTQYF. The CDR3 DNA reads as TGCGCCAGCAGCCTGAGGGACAGGGGAGATACGCAGTATTTT. Complete variable domain (other parts from reference TRBV5-1 and TRBJ2-3): KAGVTQTPRYLIKTRGQQVTLSCSPISGHRSVSWYQQTPGQGLQFLFEYFSETQRNKGNFPGRFSGRQFSNSRSEMNVSTLELGDSALYLCASSLRDRGDTQYFGPGTRLTVL.

J is TRBJ1-5 and V is TRBV28, with a tentative D call TRBD1 (5 bases). This CDR3 comprises 16 residues. Germline-derived CDR1 and CDR2 are MDHEN and SYDVKM. V lost 6 bases and J lost 8, with 23 bases in between. CDR3 nucleotide sequence: TGTGCCAGCAGCCTTTGGGGGGAGGGAAAGGCTAAGCCCCAGCATTTT. It encodes CASSLWGEGKAKPQHF. The variable domain in full, with the rest retrieved from reference TRBV28 and TRBJ1-5, is DVKVTQSSRYLVKRTGEKVFLECVQDMDHENMFWYRQDPGLGLRLIYFSYDVKMKEKGDIPEGYSVSREKKERFSLILESASTNQTSMYLCASSLWGEGKAKPQHFGDGTRLSIL.

The chain recombines TRBV5-4 with TRBJ2-5; 9 bases are shared with TRBD2. CDR3 length: 14 residues. Per the germline V gene, CDR1 is SGHNT and CDR2 is YYREEE (reference sequence). Germline trimming cut 5 bases from V and 5 bases from J; bases unmatched to any gene: 7. The CDR3 DNA sequence: TGTGCCAGCAGTTTTCGGACTAGCGCGGAGACCCAGTACTTC. Amino acid sequence: CASSFRTSAETQYF.

CDR3 sequence (DNA): TGTGCCACCAGCAGTGACAGGAGTGCGAACACCGGGGAGCTGTTTTTT. Its translation is CATSSDRSANTGELFF. This chain uses TRBV15 with TRBJ2-2; TRBD1 is a possible D gene (6 bases). The CDR3 covers 16 residues. Trimming shortened V by 3 bases and J by 0 bases, and 11 bases separated the two germline ends. Germline values: CDR1 LNHNV, CDR2 YYDKDF (reference sequence).

The chain recombines TRBV5-1 with TRBJ1-1, with D unresolved. Trimming stripped 1 base from V and 3 bases from J, with 10 bases between. In germline, CDR1 is SGHRS, CDR2 YFSETQ. CDR3 length: 14 amino acids. The CDR3 protein is CASSLWHQDTEAFF. The CDR3, as DNA: TGCGCCAGCAGCTTGTGGCACCAGGACACTGAAGCTTTCTTT.

The table lists this clone with a count of one. The chain employs TRBV6-5 and TRBJ2-7; 8 bases are a match to TRBD1. The length of the CDR3 is 13 residues. CDR1 MNHEY and CDR2 SVGAGI come from the germline V gene. V was clipped by 2 bases and J by 6 bases; unmatched bases: 3. Here the CDR3 DNA reads TGTGCCAGCAGTTACGGACAGGGTGGCGAGCAGTACTTC. Translating it yields CASSYGQGGEQYF.

The rearrangement joins TRBV4-1 to TRBJ2-7; D is ambiguous. Germline lookup yields CDR1 MGHRA and CDR2 YSYEKL. The CDR3 runs to 12 residues. The V end was cut by 1 base, the J end by 8 bases, with 9 bases between. This CDR3 reads CASSQALEKQYF. CDR3 in DNA: TGCGCCAGCAGCCAAGCGCTAGAAAAGCAGTACTTC.

The chain joins TRBV5-6 to TRBJ2-5, with D unclear. V shed 0 bases and J shed 1 base, with 4 bases lying between them. Per germline, CDR1 SGHDT and CDR2 YYEEEE. The CDR3 totals 13 residues. The CDR3 reads CASSLVAQETQYF. The DNA for the CDR3 is TGTGCCAGCAGCTTGGTGGCCCAAGAGACCCAGTACTTC. Combining the CDR3 with reference TRBV5-6 and TRBJ2-5 gives the whole variable domain DAGVTQSPTHLIKTRGQQVTLRCSPKSGHDTVSWYQQALGQGPQFIFQYYEEEERQRGNFPDRFSGHQFPNYSSELNVNALLLGDSALYLCASSLVAQETQYFGPGTRLLVL.

This sequence joins TRBV5-8 and TRBJ2-5, with 7 bases that match TRBD1. J was trimmed by 4 bases and V by 1 base; bases with no gene match: 4. The length of the CDR3 is 14 residues. Germline-derived CDR1 and CDR2 are SGHTS and YDEGEE. CDR3 nucleotide sequence: TGTGCCAGCAGCTTGCGGGGACAGCGAGAGACCCAGTACTTC. This codes for CASSLRGQRETQYF. Full variable domain (rest looked up from reference TRBV5-8 and TRBJ2-5): EAGVTQSPTHLIKTRGQQATLRCSPISGHTSVYWYQQALGLGLQFLLWYDEGEERNRGNFPPRFSGRQFPNYSSELNVNALELEDSALYLCASSLRGQRETQYFGPGTRLLVL.

The chain combines TRBV27 with TRBJ1-2; 7 bases are a match to TRBD1. Germline assignment: CDR1 MNHEY and CDR2 SMNVEV (reference sequence). The CDR3 is made up of 13 amino acids. The junction had 8 bases not matched to a gene; V was cut back by 6 bases and J by 7 bases. The CDR3 region has the DNA TGTGCCAGCAGCCCCCCAGGGGGAGGTGGCTACACCTTC. Translated: CASSPPGGGGYTF.

This chain connects TRBV4-3 to TRBJ2-7; D is uncertain. With 1 base removed from V and 2 bases from J, the gap between germline ends came to 9 bases. This CDR3 spans 14 amino acids. Germline V gene lookup returns CDR1 LGHNA and CDR2 YSLEER. The CDR3 is CASSQAVSPYEQYF. In nucleotides, the CDR3 is TGCGCCAGCAGCCAAGCTGTTTCCCCCTACGAGCAGTACTTC.

Concerning this clone: The junction does not match germline at one end; this may be a read error. CDR3 region: CASREGQFLYGYTF. The CDR3 nucleotides are TGTGCCAGCAGAGAAGGACAATTCCTCTATGGCTACACCTTC. J is TRBJ1-2 and V is TRBV6-1; D may be TRBD1 (5 bases). The CDR3 is 14 residues long. The germline gives CDR1 MNHNS, CDR2 SASEGT.